Following are 7 T cell receptor beta chains from one sample sequenced in a study of blood T cell repertoires in COVID-19 (dated by TCRdb to the early 2020s). Library preparation used the immunoSEQ multiplex PCR assay. TCRdb's version of the immuneACCESS table is confined to in-frame rearrangements and falls short of the full clone set. An unresolved V gene accounts for under half of the shortfall where checked; the remainder is of unknown origin. Present in this sample are hundreds of thousands of clones, around nine tenths of which were seen just once. About 4.5% of the sample lies in the top ten. The sample comprised peripheral blood. The source of these receptors is a woman in her 30s with acute or convalescent COVID-19.

This clone was observed a handful of times. In nucleotides, the CDR3 is TGTGCCAGCAGCGGGGGAGGGTCGTCGAATACGCAGTATTTT. This sequence encodes CASSGGGSSNTQYF. V and J are TRBV7-2 and TRBJ2-3, with TRBD2 identical over 7 bases. Germline loops: CDR1 SGHTA, CDR2 FQGNSA. The length of the CDR3 is 14 residues. V shed 5 bases and J 7 bases; nucleotides not matched to a gene: 9. Together with reference TRBV7-2 and TRBJ2-3, the CDR3 gives the full variable domain: GAGVSQSPSNKVTEKGKDVELRCDPISGHTALYWYRQSLGQGLEFLIYFQGNSAPDKSGLPSDRFSAERTGGSVSTLTIQRTQQEDSAVYLCASSGGGSSNTQYFGPGTRLTVL.

The chain couples TRBV27 to TRBJ2-4, with 8 positions matching TRBD1. J lost 7 bases, V lost 8 bases, and 1 base had no gene match. CDR3 length equals 11 residues. The germline gives CDR1 MNHEY, CDR2 SMNVEV (reference sequence). CDR3 sequence: CASRDRNIQYF. The CDR3 bases are TGTGCCAGCCGGGACAGGAACATTCAGTACTTC.

Of note for this clone: One end of the junction varies from germline; a read error may be responsible. The chain carries TRBV27 and TRBJ1-2; D unresolved. The CDR3 runs to 13 residues. Germline CDR1 and CDR2: MNHEY and SMNVEV (reference sequence). Written as DNA, the CDR3 is TGTGCCAGCAGTTGGAATACTAATTATGGCTACACCTTC. Protein: CASSWNTNYGYTF.

This clone has ten or more counts. The chain uses TRBV27 and TRBJ1-1; D is possibly TRBD1 (5 bases). The CDR3 runs to 15 residues. CDR1 and CDR2 from the germline V gene are MNHEY and SMNVEV (reference sequence). Trimming took off 1 base at V and 7 bases at J, with 16 bases between the two ends. CDR3 sequence: CASSLFPTAGGEAFF. The DNA of the CDR3 is TGTGCCAGCAGTTTATTCCCCACTGCGGGGGGTGAAGCTTTCTTT.

CDR3 DNA: TGTGCCAGCAACGGACAGGGGGCCGTCTACGAGCAGTACTTC. This sequence encodes CASNGQGAVYEQYF. J is TRBJ2-7 and V is TRBV2, with 11 positions matching TRBD1. The germline gives CDR1 SNHLY, CDR2 FYNNEI. V trimming: 7 bases; J trimming: 3 bases; junction bases outside the gene matches: 5. The CDR3 extends over 14 amino acids.

The CDR3 DNA reads TGTGCCAGTAGTCTCCGCCCCCTTCGCGGGACCTACAATGAGCAGTTCTTC. It encodes CASSLRPLRGTYNEQFF. The chain has TRBV19 and TRBJ2-1; a weak D match, TRBD2 (6 bases). V shed 5 bases and J shed 2 bases, with 19 bases lying between them. This CDR3 is built from 17 residues. Germline V gives CDR1 LNHDA, CDR2 SQIVND (reference sequence).

The rearrangement links TRBV29-1 to TRBJ2-5; the D is unclear. In germline, CDR1 is SQVTM, CDR2 ANQGSEA. V was trimmed by 4 bases and J by 5 bases, leaving 11 bases between them. CDR3 length equals 12 residues. Written as DNA, the CDR3 is TGCAGCGTTGTTCGGGTTGAGGAGACCCAGTACTTC. Encoded protein: CSVVRVEETQYF.